These 8 T cell receptor beta chains originate from one sample sequenced in a study of blood T cell repertoires in COVID-19. Assay: immunoSEQ multiplex PCR; the TCRdb copy retains only in-frame clones and omits some. The sample shows fewer than 110,000 clones, around 89% of them seen only once. Sequencing was carried out using peripheral blood. These TCRs come from a woman in her fifties or sixties with acute or convalescent COVID-19.

The rearrangement uses TRBV28 and TRBJ2-7, with D possibly being TRBD2 (6 bases). The V gene's germline CDR1 is MDHEN and CDR2 SYDVKM. This CDR3 spans 13 amino acids. The germline V and J ends were trimmed by 4 bases and 2 bases, with 9 bases remaining between them. CDR3 sequence reads: CASSSLAPYEQYF. Here the CDR3 DNA reads TGTGCCAGCAGTTCCCTAGCGCCCTACGAGCAGTACTTC.

The chain carries TRBV7-3 and TRBJ2-1, with 9 bases aligning to TRBD2. Looked up from germline, CDR1 is SGHTA and CDR2 is FQGTGA. The CDR3 runs to 16 residues. Germline trimming cut 5 bases from V and 6 bases from J; bases unmatched to any gene: 11. The CDR3: CASSPQGAGGGNEQFF. The CDR3 nucleotides read TGTGCCAGCAGCCCCCAGGGCGCGGGAGGGGGCAATGAGCAGTTCTTC.

A remark on this clone: A read error may account for a junction end that differs from germline. This chain connects TRBV19 to TRBJ2-3; 11 bases match TRBD1. CDR1 and CDR2 (germline): LNHDA, SQIVND (reference sequence). The CDR3 length is 15 residues. CDR3 in amino acids: CVSSIVGTGGDTQYF. CDR3 coding DNA: TGTGTCAGTAGTATAGTGGGGACAGGGGGTGATACGCAGTATTTT.

This sequence joins TRBV5-1 and TRBJ1-4, with D unresolved. CDR3 length: 15 amino acids. Deletions cut 0 bases from V and 3 bases from J, with 9 bases between. CDR1 SGHRS and CDR2 YFSETQ come from the germline V gene. The CDR3: CASSLDGVSNEKLFF. The CDR3 DNA sequence: TGCGCCAGCAGCTTGGACGGGGTGTCTAATGAAAAACTGTTTTTT.

This chain links TRBV2 with TRBJ2-5; TRBD1 aligns across 10 bases. Trimming cost V 6 bases and J 1 base; bases outside gene matches: 5. This CDR3 is 15 amino acids long. CDR1 is SNHLY and CDR2 is FYNNEI in the germline V gene. The CDR3 nucleotides read TGTGCCAGCAGGGGACAGGGGAGCGGCCAAGAGACCCAGTACTTC. Protein: CASRGQGSGQETQYF.

The gene calls are TRBV4-1 and TRBJ1-4; no firm D call. The germline V and J ends were trimmed by 5 bases and 0 bases, with 10 bases remaining between them. The germline gives CDR1 MGHRA, CDR2 YSYEKL. CDR3 length equals 15 residues. The CDR3 region has the DNA TGCGCCAGCAGCGGACGGGGAGCAACTAATGAAAAACTGTTTTTT. This codes for CASSGRGATNEKLFF.

The V and J genes are TRBV28 and TRBJ2-1, with 13 bases that match TRBD2. Germline CDR1 and CDR2: MDHEN and SYDVKM. The CDR3 is 15 residues long. With 5 bases clipped from V and 5 bases from J, the junction kept 3 bases outside the gene matches. CDR3 sequence (DNA): TGTGCCAGCAGTATGGGACTAGCGGGAAACAATGAGCAGTTCTTC. Translation: CASSMGLAGNNEQFF.

The rearrangement joins TRBV24-1 to TRBJ1-1; D not resolved. Per germline, CDR1 KGHDR and CDR2 SFDVKD. CDR3 length equals 14 residues. Trimming shortened V by 0 bases and J by 5 bases, and 9 bases separated the two germline ends. This CDR3 is CATSDLPQTTEAFF. CDR3 DNA sequence: TGTGCCACCAGTGATTTGCCTCAAACTACTGAAGCTTTCTTT.